Each of the 25 T cell receptor beta chains below was sequenced from the same sample in a study of blood T cell repertoires in COVID-19. Generated by immunoSEQ multiplex PCR, the TCRdb table keeps only in-frame clones and is missing some. The table includes 650,000 to 800,000 clones, 75% to 90% detected once. Sequenced input: peripheral blood. These receptors were obtained from a woman under 30 with acute or convalescent COVID-19.

The chain's CDR3 is CAISVEGQHWGYTF. The CDR3 DNA sequence: TGTGCCATCAGTGTTGAGGGACAGCATTGGGGCTACACCTTC. This chain links TRBV10-3 with TRBJ1-2, with 7 bases identical to TRBD1. CDR3 size: 14 residues. Germline CDR1 is ENHRY and CDR2 is SYGVKD. V lost 4 bases and J lost 8; bases outside the gene matches: 10.

The V gene is TRBV12-5, the J gene TRBJ2-7; 11 bases align to TRBD2. There are 16 residues in the CDR3. From germline, CDR1 is LGHNT and CDR2 FRNRAP. With 2 bases clipped from V and 1 base from J, the junction kept 4 bases outside the gene matches. CDR3: CASGLTLAGGSYEQYF. Here the CDR3 DNA reads TGTGCTAGTGGTTTGACTCTAGCGGGGGGTTCCTACGAGCAGTACTTC.

This clone is a singleton in its sample. The V and J genes are TRBV24-1 and TRBJ2-5, with no clear D. Trimming took off 6 bases at V and 0 bases at J, with 13 bases between the two ends. The CDR3 totals 15 residues. Germline loops: CDR1 KGHDR, CDR2 SFDVKD. The CDR3 DNA follows: TGTGCCACCAGTTATGACGGGTTGGACCAAGAGACCCAGTACTTC. This translates into CATSYDGLDQETQYF.

The chain joins TRBV6-5 to TRBJ1-3; the D gene is possibly TRBD1 (5 bases). The CDR3 is 13 residues long. CDR1 is MNHEY and CDR2 is SVGAGI in the germline V gene. CDR3 DNA sequence: TGTGCTGGGGGGAATAAGGAGGGAAACACCATATATTTT. Amino acid sequence: CAGGNKEGNTIYF.

This chain connects TRBV5-8 to TRBJ2-2; tentatively, D is TRBD2 (5 bases). The germline V and J ends were trimmed by 7 bases and 0 bases, with 13 bases remaining between them. This CDR3 region has 15 residues. Per germline, CDR1 SGHTS and CDR2 YDEGEE. CDR3 DNA sequence: TGTGCCAGCCGGAGGACCACCGCGAACACCGGGGAGCTGTTTTTT. This encodes CASRRTTANTGELFF.

The chain carries TRBV5-1 and TRBJ1-5; tentatively, D is TRBD1 (6 bases). Germline V CDR1 and CDR2: SGHRS, YFSETQ. The ends were cut back, 4 bases at V and 4 bases at J, with 15 bases in the middle. The CDR3 is made up of 15 amino acids. The DNA of the CDR3 is TGCGCCAGCAGCCTCCGGGGAGACAGGAATCAGCCCCAGCATTTT. It specifies CASSLRGDRNQPQHF.

The chain combines TRBV19 with TRBJ1-5, with D perhaps matching TRBD1 (5 bases). This CDR3 spans 14 amino acids. Germline V lookup: CDR1 LNHDA, CDR2 SQIVND (reference sequence). Trimming pared 6 bases from V and 5 bases from J, leaving 14 bases between. CDR3 nucleotides: TGTGCCAGTAGCCTCTTGTGGGGGGATCAGCCCCAGCATTTT. Its translation is CASSLLWGDQPQHF.

The V call is TRBV3-1 (or the pseudogene TRBV3-2), the J call TRBJ1-4, with a weak D call TRBD1 (6 bases). The length of the CDR3 is 15 residues. Deletions cut 2 bases from V and 2 bases from J, with 9 bases between. Germline CDR1 reads LGHDT; CDR2 reads YNNKEL (reference sequence). CDR3 region: CASSQTGITNEKLFF. As DNA, the CDR3 is TGTGCCAGCAGCCAAACAGGGATTACTAATGAAAAACTGTTTTTT.

The chain links TRBV5-5 to TRBJ2-1; 10 bases are a match to TRBD2. Trimming took 1 base from V and 9 from J; bases not matched to a gene: 7. Germline V gene lookup returns CDR1 SGHKS and CDR2 YYEKEE (reference sequence). The CDR3 sequence is 15 residues long. CDR3 sequence: CASSLSGGAVGEQFF. Written as DNA, the CDR3 is TGTGCCAGCAGCTTGAGCGGGGGGGCCGTTGGTGAGCAGTTCTTC.

The chain combines TRBV7-8 with TRBJ1-2; perhaps TRBD1 as D (6 bases). CDR1 is SGHVS and CDR2 is FQNEAQ in the germline V gene. V was shortened by 5 bases and J by 4 bases, with 23 bases between the two germline ends. The CDR3 is 17 amino acids. CDR3 sequence: CASSDRDTLPPLYGYTF. CDR3 coding DNA: TGTGCCAGCAGCGACCGGGACACCTTACCCCCTCTCTATGGCTACACCTTC.

The J gene is TRBJ2-1, the V gene TRBV7-2, with D maybe TRBD2 (6 bases). Trimming pared 3 bases from V and 9 bases from J, leaving 15 bases between. Germline-derived CDR1 and CDR2 are SGHTA and FQGNSA. The CDR3 has 14 residues. The CDR3 nucleotides are TGTGCCAGCAGCTTGGGGGACTCCCCAGCTGAGCAGTTCTTC. Its protein is CASSLGDSPAEQFF.

This rearrangement joins TRBV12-5 to TRBJ1-1, with D perhaps TRBD1 (6 bases). The CDR3 is made up of 15 amino acids. CDR1 LGHNT and CDR2 FRNRAP come from the germline V gene. V gave up 0 bases and J gave up 6 bases, with 14 bases separating them. The CDR3: CASGLVRGGAAEAFF. CDR3 sequence (DNA): TGTGCTAGTGGTTTGGTACGAGGGGGGGCGGCTGAAGCTTTCTTT.

The rearrangement links TRBV9 to TRBJ2-3; D gene uncertain. CDR3 size: 13 residues. Per the germline V gene, CDR1 is SGDLS and CDR2 is YYNGEE. V lost 0 bases to trimming and J lost 4 bases, with 6 bases between them. DNA for the CDR3: TGTGCCAGCAGCGTAGGGAGTCCAGATACGCAGTATTTT. Translating gives CASSVGSPDTQYF.

The chain is built from TRBV24-1 and TRBJ2-5; 9 bases align to TRBD2. The length of the CDR3 is 18 residues. With 9 bases clipped from V and 5 bases from J, the junction kept 21 bases outside the gene matches. CDR1 KGHDR and CDR2 SFDVKD come from the germline V gene. This chain's CDR3 is CATGFRPSGAGVRETQYF. CDR3 bases: TGTGCCACCGGATTTAGGCCTAGCGGGGCGGGAGTTAGGGAGACCCAGTACTTC.

Remarks on this clone: This specimen includes other DNA sequences encoding the same CDR3. The chain is built from TRBV6-1 and TRBJ1-1, with D possibly being TRBD1 (6 bases). The CDR3 contains 14 residues. CDR1 is MNHNS, CDR2 SASEGT, per germline. Trimming removed 3 bases at V and 5 bases at J, with 13 bases between. The CDR3 reads CASSDLGGGTEAFF. The CDR3 DNA sequence: TGTGCCAGCAGTGATTTAGGGGGGGGGACTGAAGCTTTCTTT.

The chain uses TRBV27 and TRBJ1-2; 9 nucleotides line up with TRBD1. Germline loops: CDR1 MNHEY, CDR2 SMNVEV (reference sequence). J lost 4 bases, V lost 3 bases, and 6 bases had no gene match. This CDR3 has 15 amino acids. This chain's CDR3 is CASSFAGTGIYGYTF. CDR3 nucleotide sequence: TGTGCCAGCAGTTTCGCCGGGACAGGGATCTATGGCTACACCTTC.

V is TRBV2 and J is TRBJ2-6; D is ambiguous. The CDR3 spans 16 residues. Germline lookup yields CDR1 SNHLY and CDR2 FYNNEI. Between the trimmed V and J ends, which lost 10 bases and 0 bases, there was a span of 16 bases. The CDR3 region is CATAPPRISGANVLTF. The CDR3 DNA sequence: TGTGCCACAGCCCCTCCGCGGATCTCTGGGGCCAACGTCCTGACTTTC.

The rearrangement joins TRBV30 to TRBJ2-3, with D perhaps TRBD2 (7 bases). Germline lookup yields CDR1 GTSNPN and CDR2 SVGIG (reference sequence). This CDR3 region has 18 residues. Trimming left V 4 bases short and J 0 bases short, with 23 bases between. CDR3 DNA: TGTGCCTGGACCATCCGGGGGGCCCTCGAATTTAGCACAGATACGCAGTATTTT. This translates into CAWTIRGALEFSTDTQYF.

V and J are TRBV7-9 and TRBJ2-7; TRBD1 matches 7 bases. V was clipped by 3 bases and J by 5 bases; unmatched bases: 13. Looked up from germline, CDR1 is SEHNR and CDR2 is FQNEAQ (reference sequence). This CDR3 comprises 16 residues. For the CDR3, the DNA is TGTGCCAGCAGCTTTATGGGCTCAGGGGGACCGGACGAGCAGTACTTC. It codes for CASSFMGSGGPDEQYF.

V gene TRBV9 combines with J gene TRBJ1-2; D is unresolved. Trimming stripped 0 bases from V and 4 bases from J, with 10 bases between. The CDR3 is made up of 14 amino acids. In germline, CDR1 is SGDLS, CDR2 YYNGEE. The CDR3 DNA is TGTGCCAGCAGCGTAGATGGTTTTAGCTATGGCTACACCTTC. This codes for CASSVDGFSYGYTF.

The rearrangement links TRBV5-1 to TRBJ1-1; tentatively, D is TRBD1 (6 bases). The CDR3 is made up of 12 amino acids. V was shortened by 4 bases and J by 10 bases, with 14 bases between the two germline ends. Germline V gene data show CDR1 as SGHRS and CDR2 as YFSETQ. CDR3 nucleotides: TGCGCCAGCAGCCAGGACAGCCTTGGAGCTTTCTTT. Translated: CASSQDSLGAFF.

The CDR3 is CASSRDGTDSYEQYF. The CDR3 nucleotides are TGTGCCAGCAGCCGCGACGGGACAGACTCCTACGAGCAGTACTTC. The chain couples TRBV28 to TRBJ2-7; 7 bases line up with TRBD1. The length of the CDR3 is 15 residues. Trimming took 6 bases from V and 0 from J; bases not matched to a gene: 8. Germline CDR1 is MDHEN and CDR2 is SYDVKM. The complete variable domain, with remaining parts taken from reference TRBV28 and TRBJ2-7, reads DVKVTQSSRYLVKRTGEKVFLECVQDMDHENMFWYRQDPGLGLRLIYFSYDVKMKEKGDIPEGYSVSREKKERFSLILESASTNQTSMYLCASSRDGTDSYEQYFGPGTRLTVT.

On this clone itself: Other DNA sequences within the sample encode an identical CDR3. The rearrangement joins TRBV19 to TRBJ2-7; TRBD2 matches 7 bases. This CDR3 is built from 13 residues. V gave up 3 bases and J gave up 2 bases; unmatched junction bases: 1. Looked up from germline, CDR1 is LNHDA and CDR2 is SQIVND (reference sequence). The CDR3: CASSIGGAYEQYF. For the CDR3, the DNA is TGTGCCAGTAGTATTGGGGGGGCCTACGAGCAGTACTTC.

This chain joins TRBV11-2 and TRBJ2-7, with a tentative D call TRBD2 (7 bases). The germline CDR1 and CDR2 sequences are SGHAT and FQNNGV. CDR3 size: 16 residues. V was clipped by 0 bases and J by 2 bases, with 14 bases between them. The CDR3 reads CASSLDLGGAAYEQYF. CDR3 nucleotide sequence: TGTGCCAGCAGCTTAGATCTTGGGGGGGCCGCCTACGAGCAGTACTTC. Filled out from reference TRBV11-2 and TRBJ2-7, the complete variable domain reads EAGVAQSPRYKIIEKRQSVAFWCNPISGHATLYWYQQILGQGPKLLIQFQNNGVVDDSQLPKDRFSAERLKGVDSTLKIQPAKLEDSAVYLCASSLDLGGAAYEQYFGPGTRLTVT.

This chain joins TRBV7-9 and TRBJ2-2; D is possibly TRBD2 (6 bases). Germline V gives CDR1 SEHNR, CDR2 FQNEAQ (reference sequence). The CDR3 has 14 amino acids. Trimming took 3 bases from V and 6 from J, leaving 11 bases between them. The CDR3 sequence: CASSFDWGAGELFF. CDR3 nucleotide sequence: TGTGCCAGCAGCTTCGACTGGGGGGCCGGGGAGCTGTTTTTT. Using reference TRBV7-9 and TRBJ2-2 for the parts outside the CDR3, the full variable domain is DTGVSQNPRHKITKRGQNVTFRCDPISEHNRLYWYRQTLGQGPEFLTYFQNEAQLEKSRLLSDRFSAERPKGSFSTLEIQRTEQGDSAMYLCASSFDWGAGELFFGEGSRLTVL.